These 8 T cell receptor beta chains came from one sample sequenced in a study of blood T cell repertoires in COVID-19. Produced via immunoSEQ multiplex PCR; TCRdb's table is partial and in-frame only. The table lists a few hundred thousand clones, roughly 87% of them singletons. The sequenced sample was PBMCs or T cells enriched from blood (not recorded which). These TCRs come from a woman aged 25 to 39 who had recovered from COVID-19.

The V and J genes are TRBV29-1 and TRBJ2-7; 11 bases fit TRBD2. In germline, CDR1 is SQVTM, CDR2 ANQGSEA. The CDR3 covers 14 residues. Losses at the gene ends were 6 bases for V and 4 bases for J; bases not matched to a gene: 8. The CDR3, as DNA: TGCAGCGTCAATTGGGCTAGCGGGAGGTACGAGCAGTACTTC. Its protein is CSVNWASGRYEQYF.

The gene calls are TRBV14 and TRBJ2-5; no firm D call. The CDR3 contains 11 residues. The V gene lost 4 bases and the J gene lost 5 bases, with 5 bases spanning the gap. CDR1 and CDR2 (germline): SGHDN, FVKESK. In DNA, the CDR3 is TGTGCCAGCAGCCCCAGGGAGACCCAGTACTTC. Residues: CASSPRETQYF. The full variable domain, in which reference TRBV14 and TRBJ2-5 provide the parts outside the CDR3, is EAGVTQFPSHSVIEKGQTVTLRCDPISGHDNLYWYRRVMGKEIKFLLHFVKESKQDESGMPNNRFLAERTGGTYSTLKVQPAELEDSGVYFCASSPRETQYFGPGTRLLVL.

The J gene is TRBJ1-1, the V gene TRBV28, with D perhaps matching TRBD1 (6 bases). Trimming took off 10 bases at V and 3 bases at J, with 18 bases between the two ends. Germline CDR1 and CDR2: MDHEN and SYDVKM. This CDR3 contains 14 residues. The CDR3 loop is CATLHRERYTEAFF. In DNA form, the CDR3 reads TGTGCCACCCTTCACAGGGAAAGGTACACTGAAGCTTTCTTT. The full variable domain, completed using reference TRBV28 and TRBJ1-1, is DVKVTQSSRYLVKRTGEKVFLECVQDMDHENMFWYRQDPGLGLRLIYFSYDVKMKEKGDIPEGYSVSREKKERFSLILESASTNQTSMYLCATLHRERYTEAFFGQGTRLTVV.

J is TRBJ1-1 and V is TRBV18; 7 bases align to TRBD1. Germline CDR1 is KGHSH and CDR2 is LQKENI. This CDR3 has 15 residues. With 0 bases clipped from V and 1 base from J, the junction kept 2 bases outside the gene matches. Here the CDR3 reads CASSPPTGRNTEAFF. The CDR3 DNA reads as TGTGCCAGCTCACCACCGACAGGGAGGAACACTGAAGCTTTCTTT.

J is TRBJ2-1 and V is TRBV2; 11 bases are a match to TRBD2. V gave up 1 base and J gave up 3 bases; unmatched junction bases: 14. Germline V gene lookup returns CDR1 SNHLY and CDR2 FYNNEI. The CDR3 extends over 20 amino acids. The CDR3 DNA follows: TGTGCCAGCAGTGAAGATCGTGGTAGCGGGGGGGATCTTCGCTACAATGAGCAGTTCTTC. Its translation is CASSEDRGSGGDLRYNEQFF. Combining the CDR3 with reference TRBV2 and TRBJ2-1 gives the whole variable domain EPEVTQTPSHQVTQMGQEVILRCVPISNHLYFYWYRQILGQKVEFLVSFYNNEISEKSEIFDDQFSVERPDGSNFTLKIRSTKLEDSAMYFCASSEDRGSGGDLRYNEQFFGPGTRLTVL.

This chain links TRBV7-6 with TRBJ2-2; D may be TRBD2 (6 bases). The germline V gene encodes CDR1 SGHVS and CDR2 FNYEAQ. The CDR3 is made up of 15 amino acids. The germline V and J ends were trimmed by 5 bases and 3 bases, with 13 bases remaining between them. The CDR3 sequence: CASSPTGGDTGELFF. The CDR3 nucleotides are TGTGCCAGCAGCCCCACCGGGGGTGACACCGGGGAGCTGTTTTTT.

The genes are TRBV28 and TRBJ2-5; D gene ambiguous. V lost 5 bases to trimming and J lost 2 bases, with 9 bases between them. This CDR3 spans 13 amino acids. CDR1 and CDR2 (germline): MDHEN, SYDVKM. CDR3 region: CASSPLEQETQYF. CDR3 bases: TGTGCCAGCAGTCCCCTAGAACAAGAGACCCAGTACTTC.

The rearrangement links TRBV9 to TRBJ2-5; TRBD1 matches at 7 bases. V shed 0 bases, J shed 4 bases, and the junction held 6 bases outside the gene matches. Germline-derived CDR1 and CDR2 are SGDLS and YYNGEE. This CDR3 is 15 amino acids long. The CDR3 reads CASSVETGWGETQYF. Here the CDR3 DNA reads TGTGCCAGCAGCGTAGAGACAGGGTGGGGAGAGACCCAGTACTTC.